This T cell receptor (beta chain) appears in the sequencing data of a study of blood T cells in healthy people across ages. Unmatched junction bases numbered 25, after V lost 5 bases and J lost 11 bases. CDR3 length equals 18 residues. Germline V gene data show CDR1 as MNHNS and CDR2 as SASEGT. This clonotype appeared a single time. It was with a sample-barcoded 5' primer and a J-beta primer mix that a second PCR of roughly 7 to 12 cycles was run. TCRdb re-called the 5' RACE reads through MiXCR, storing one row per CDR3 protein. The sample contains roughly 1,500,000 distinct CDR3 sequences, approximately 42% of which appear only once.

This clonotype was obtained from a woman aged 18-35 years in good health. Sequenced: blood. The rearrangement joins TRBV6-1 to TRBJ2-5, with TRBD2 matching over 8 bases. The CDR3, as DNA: TGTGCCAGCAGTATTTTATCACAGAGCGGGAGTCGGACCAATGAGCAGTACTTC. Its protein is CASSILSQSGSRTNEQYF.